The 11 T cell receptor beta chains below were found in one sample sequenced in a study of T-cell memory formation after mild COVID-19. TCRdb fed the 5' RACE reads into MiXCR, producing one record per CDR3 protein. The sample records about 340,000 distinct CDR3 sequences, roughly 15% being singletons. Sequenced: PBMCs or a T cell subset sorted from them (not recorded which). The receptors originated from a man aged 18 to 29 who had mild COVID-19 (a few samples of this study predate the infection). Cell type and time point are not known.

The V and J genes are TRBV2 and TRBJ1-1; possibly TRBD1 for D (6 bases). Germline V gene lookup returns CDR1 SNHLY and CDR2 FYNNEI. This CDR3 comprises 12 residues. Trimming left V 6 bases short and J 8 bases short, with 13 bases between. In DNA, the CDR3 is TGTGCCAGCAGCCGCGGGACACCAGAAGCTTTCTTT. It specifies CASSRGTPEAFF.

The chain recombines TRBV4-1 with TRBJ2-5; perhaps TRBD2 as D (6 bases). The CDR3 loop spans 13 amino acids. The germline CDR1 and CDR2 sequences are MGHRA and YSYEKL. V was trimmed by 4 bases and J by 5 bases, leaving 11 bases between them. The CDR3 DNA reads TGCGCCAGCAGCCTCCTAGCGCGGGAGACCCAGTACTTC. It encodes CASSLLARETQYF.

This clonotype has more than one count but fewer than ten. The rearrangement uses TRBV9 and TRBJ1-1, with a tentative D call TRBD1 (5 bases). The V end was cut by 0 bases, the J end by 10 bases, with 16 bases between. Germline CDR1 reads SGDLS; CDR2 reads YYNGEE. CDR3 length equals 14 residues. The CDR3 sequence: CASSVGRGGETAFF. DNA for the CDR3: TGTGCCAGCAGCGTAGGGAGGGGTGGGGAAACAGCTTTCTTT.

This clonotype was detected a few times. V is TRBV6-2 or TRBV6-3 and J is TRBJ2-5, with a weak D call TRBD1 (6 bases). In germline, CDR1 is MNHEY, CDR2 SVGEGT. The CDR3 loop spans 14 amino acids. The V gene lost 7 bases and the J gene lost 3 bases, with 15 bases spanning the gap. The CDR3 here is CASTRSAGEETQYF. The CDR3 DNA reads TGTGCCAGCACTCGATCGGCAGGGGAAGAGACCCAGTACTTC.

V gene TRBV5-1 combines with J gene TRBJ2-7, with D tentatively TRBD2 (5 bases). V lost 0 bases and J lost 0, with 16 bases in between. Germline CDR1 is SGHRS and CDR2 is YFSETQ. CDR3 length: 17 amino acids. CDR3: CASSLGMRLGSSYEQYF. The CDR3, as DNA: TGCGCCAGCAGCTTGGGGATGCGGTTAGGGAGCTCCTACGAGCAGTACTTC.

V gene TRBV5-1 combines with J gene TRBJ2-3; 7 bases line up with TRBD2. V shed 4 bases, J shed 6 bases, and the junction held 8 bases outside the gene matches. Germline lookup yields CDR1 SGHRS and CDR2 YFSETQ. This CDR3 is built from 14 residues. The CDR3 region is CASSRASGGDTQYF. In DNA, the CDR3 is TGCGCCAGCAGCCGGGCTAGCGGCGGGGATACGCAGTATTTT.

The J gene is TRBJ2-7, the V gene TRBV6-2 or TRBV6-3, with 9 bases matching TRBD2. This CDR3 contains 15 residues. J was trimmed by 2 bases and V by 3 bases; bases with no gene match: 5. From germline, CDR1 is MNHEY and CDR2 SVGEGT. The CDR3 bases are TGTGCCAGCAGTTATGGCCTAGCGGGAACCTACGAGCAGTACTTC. Translating it yields CASSYGLAGTYEQYF.

This chain uses TRBV5-1 with TRBJ1-1; 8 nucleotides align to TRBD1. This CDR3 region has 15 residues. The germline CDR1 and CDR2 sequences are SGHRS and YFSETQ. V lost 3 bases to trimming and J lost 6 bases; unmatched junction nucleotides: 10. CDR3 DNA: TGCGCCAGCAGCTCTGGTCAGGGGGCGGGCGCTGAAGCTTTCTTT. It specifies CASSSGQGAGAEAFF. Variable domain in full (rest from reference TRBV5-1 and TRBJ1-1): KAGVTQTPRYLIKTRGQQVTLSCSPISGHRSVSWYQQTPGQGLQFLFEYFSETQRNKGNFPGRFSGRQFSNSRSEMNVSTLELGDSALYLCASSSGQGAGAEAFFGQGTRLTVV.

This clonotype was counted a few times. This chain joins TRBV7-9 and TRBJ1-1; D uncertain. Germline V CDR1 and CDR2: SEHNR, FQNEAQ (reference sequence). This CDR3 has 14 amino acids. Trimming removed 3 bases at V and 1 base at J, with 9 bases between. CDR3 coding DNA: TGTGCCAGCAGCTTTTCTGGTTCGAACACTGAAGCTTTCTTT. It translates to CASSFSGSNTEAFF. The entire variable domain, with the rest obtained from reference TRBV7-9 and TRBJ1-1, is as follows: DTGVSQNPRHKITKRGQNVTFRCDPISEHNRLYWYRQTLGQGPEFLTYFQNEAQLEKSRLLSDRFSAERPKGSFSTLEIQRTEQGDSAMYLCASSFSGSNTEAFFGQGTRLTVV.

This clonotype was found a few times. V and J are TRBV7-2 and TRBJ2-1; no firm D call. The CDR3 consists of 13 residues. Germline lookup yields CDR1 SGHTA and CDR2 FQGNSA. V lost 0 bases and J 10 bases, leaving 10 bases between the germline ends. As DNA, the CDR3 is TGTGCCAGCAGCTTAGCTTACCCCGTGGAGCAGTTCTTC. Translating it yields CASSLAYPVEQFF.

The chain employs TRBV20-1 and TRBJ1-2; D is perhaps TRBD1 (6 bases). Germline V gene sequence: CDR1 DFQATT, CDR2 SNEGSKA (reference sequence). V lost 0 bases and J lost 4, with 9 bases in between. The CDR3 spans 13 residues. The DNA for the CDR3 is TGCAGTGCTAGAGATCCACAGGGCTATGGCTACACCTTC. Residues: CSARDPQGYGYTF.